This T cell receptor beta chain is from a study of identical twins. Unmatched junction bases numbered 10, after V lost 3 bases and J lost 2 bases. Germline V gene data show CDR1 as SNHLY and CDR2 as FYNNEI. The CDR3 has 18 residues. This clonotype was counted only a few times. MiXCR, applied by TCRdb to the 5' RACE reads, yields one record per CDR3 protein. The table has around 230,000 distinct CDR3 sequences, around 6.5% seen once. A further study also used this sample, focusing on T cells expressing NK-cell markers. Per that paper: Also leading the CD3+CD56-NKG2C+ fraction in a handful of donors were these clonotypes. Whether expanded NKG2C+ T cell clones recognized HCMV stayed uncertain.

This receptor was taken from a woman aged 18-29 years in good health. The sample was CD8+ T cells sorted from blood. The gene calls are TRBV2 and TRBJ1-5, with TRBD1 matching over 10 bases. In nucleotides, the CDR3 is TGTGCCAGCAGTGAGACAGGGGGCGTTGGTCGAGGCAATCAGCCCCAGCATTTT. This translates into CASSETGGVGRGNQPQHF.